This section outlines one TCR beta chain sequence together with its context. Its target is not known. Assay: immunoSEQ multiplex PCR; the TCRdb copy retains only in-frame clones and omits some. The table records some 31,000 clones, 70% of them present only once. Germline assignment: CDR1 SGHKS and CDR2 YYEKEE (reference sequence). V was pared by 5 bases and J by 7 bases, with 7 bases between. The CDR3 is 11 amino acids. This sample was taken from a study of vaccination effects on CD4 cells after COVID-19. Isolating CD4+ T cells followed 9 to 10 days of culture. This receptor was identified in a human donor who received a COVID-19 vaccine. Sequencing used CD4+ T cells from PBMCs cultured without peptide, obtained before COVID-19 vaccination. The chain uses TRBV5-5 and TRBJ2-1; no firm D call. Here the CDR3 DNA reads TGTGCCAGCAGTACGATTAATGAGCAGTTCTTC. Amino acid sequence: CASSTINEQFF.